The clone carrying this TCR beta chain was counted between two and nine times. Its antigen is not known. The source of the sample is a study of cytomegalovirus exposure and HLA in healthy donors. The primer mix had 60 Vbeta and 13 Jbeta primers. Authors' processing steps: The count from a later analysis was tens of millions of unique TCR beta chains, around 11 million of them shared. The method was immunoSEQ multiplex PCR; TCRdb's version includes in-frame clones alone and lacks a portion of them. Clone size and V and J calls were adopted from that table, with D and trimming inferred from the DNA. This table holds just over 200,000 clones, around 70% found once. The study, taken as a whole, reports: Reportedly, diagnosis of cytomegalovirus status by the classifier showed high specificity and sensitivity. The authors reported that TCR beta sequences could predict HLA-A and HLA-B alleles. These predictions were accurate for most subjects in the first cohort.

Germline values: CDR1 SGHRS, CDR2 YFSETQ. V was pared by 4 bases and J by 4 bases, with 18 bases between. CDR3 size: 15 residues. The TCR comes from a man aged 40-50 years in good health and CMV-seropositive. J is TRBJ2-7 and V is TRBV5-1; weak D call: TRBD1 (7 bases). Sequenced input: PBMCs. The CDR3 region has the DNA TGCGCCAGCAGCATTCAGGGGGGAGTCGGATACGAGCAGTACTTC. Its protein product is CASSIQGGVGYEQYF.